The 27 T cell receptor beta chains reported below all come from one sample, sequenced in a study of blood T cell repertoires in COVID-19. The data were produced by immunoSEQ multiplex PCR, yet TCRdb's version contains in-frame clones alone and is incomplete. The table lists some 80,000 clones, about four fifths of them singletons. Sequences were obtained from peripheral blood. These receptors came from a human donor in a cohort sampled during active COVID-19.

The table lists this clone with a few counts. V gene TRBV19 combines with J gene TRBJ2-1; 10 bases agree with TRBD1. The CDR3 consists of 13 residues. CDR1 and CDR2 (germline): LNHDA, SQIVND (reference sequence). Trimming cost V 5 bases and J 9 bases; bases outside gene matches: 4. The CDR3 spells CASSSTGGSEQFF. The CDR3 bases are TGTGCCAGTAGTTCGACAGGGGGCAGTGAGCAGTTCTTC.

V is TRBV5-1 and J is TRBJ2-5; 10 bases line up with TRBD2. CDR1 and CDR2 (germline): SGHRS, YFSETQ. CDR3 length: 20 residues. V was pared by 2 bases and J by 5 bases, with 21 bases of the junction left unmatched. CDR3 residues: CASSLHARSSGGVAGETQYF. In DNA form, the CDR3 reads TGCGCCAGCAGCTTACACGCCCGATCTAGCGGGGGAGTCGCCGGGGAGACCCAGTACTTC.

This clone was detected only a few times. The CDR3: CASSPWTGINTEAFF. As DNA, the CDR3 is TGTGCCAGCAGCCCGTGGACAGGAATAAACACTGAAGCTTTCTTT. The gene calls are TRBV7-6 and TRBJ1-1; 7 bases are a match to TRBD1. The CDR3 has 15 residues. V was clipped by 5 bases and J by 2 bases; unmatched bases: 8. CDR1 is SGHVS and CDR2 is FNYEAQ in the germline V gene.

This chain uses TRBV7-6 with TRBJ1-5, with a weak D call TRBD1 (5 bases). Trimming stripped 1 base from V and 2 bases from J, with 6 bases between. This CDR3 has 14 amino acids. Germline assignment: CDR1 SGHVS and CDR2 FNYEAQ. The CDR3 DNA reads TGTGCCAGCAGCTTAGAACAGGGCAATCAGCCCCAGCATTTT. Translated: CASSLEQGNQPQHF.

The J gene is TRBJ2-7, the V gene TRBV3-1 (or the pseudogene TRBV3-2); D gene ambiguous. V was clipped by 3 bases and J by 1 base, with 4 bases between them. This CDR3 is 12 amino acids long. Germline V gene sequence: CDR1 LGHDT, CDR2 YNNKEL (reference sequence). The CDR3 protein is CASSHLSYEQYF. CDR3 in DNA: TGTGCCAGCAGCCATCTATCCTACGAGCAGTACTTC.

V and J are TRBV27 and TRBJ2-3, with 9 bases identical to TRBD1. J was trimmed by 3 bases and V by 4 bases; bases with no gene match: 8. CDR3 size: 16 residues. CDR1 and CDR2 from the germline V gene are MNHEY and SMNVEV (reference sequence). CDR3 protein: CASSSLTGGMTDTQYF. CDR3 nucleotides: TGTGCCAGCAGTTCGCTGACAGGGGGGATGACAGATACGCAGTATTTT.

J is TRBJ2-3 and V is TRBV7-8; D uncertain. V lost 5 bases and J 6 bases, leaving 15 bases between the germline ends. Germline V gene data show CDR1 as SGHVS and CDR2 as FQNEAQ. CDR3 length: 14 residues. The CDR3 bases are TGTGCCAGCAGCCCCCAGCGTAGGCAGGATACGCAGTATTTT. Translating it yields CASSPQRRQDTQYF. Combining the CDR3 with reference TRBV7-8 and TRBJ2-3 gives the whole variable domain GAGVSQSPRYKVAKRGQDVALRCDPISGHVSLFWYQQALGQGPEFLTYFQNEAQLDKSGLPSDRFFAERPEGSVSTLKIQRTQQEDSAVYLCASSPQRRQDTQYFGPGTRLTVL.

This clone was detected only a few times. The chain recombines TRBV3-1 (or the pseudogene TRBV3-2) with TRBJ1-1, with 9 bases that match TRBD1. The junction had 0 bases not matched to a gene; V was cut back by 1 base and J by 6 bases. CDR1 and CDR2 (germline): LGHDT, YNNKEL (reference sequence). The CDR3 contains 13 residues. CDR3 residues: CASSQGTGAEAFF. The CDR3 nucleotides are TGTGCCAGCAGCCAAGGGACAGGGGCTGAAGCTTTCTTT.

The chain links TRBV28 to TRBJ2-1; D is possibly TRBD2 (8 bases). This CDR3 is 15 amino acids long. The ends were cut back, 7 bases at V and 9 bases at J, with 22 bases in the middle. Germline CDR1 and CDR2: MDHEN and SYDVKM. The CDR3: CASTPGGLAGGEQFF. The DNA of the CDR3 is TGTGCCAGCACCCCGGGAGGACTAGCAGGGGGTGAGCAGTTCTTC.

This clone appeared once. V is TRBV3-1 (or the pseudogene TRBV3-2) and J is TRBJ2-7, with a weak D call TRBD2 (5 bases). Trimming cost V 3 bases and J 3 bases, with 9 bases left between them. The CDR3 is 13 residues long. Germline V CDR1 and CDR2: LGHDT, YNNKEL (reference sequence). The CDR3 protein is CASSQGEGYEQYF. DNA for the CDR3: TGTGCCAGCAGCCAGGGAGAGGGCTACGAGCAGTACTTC.

This rearrangement joins TRBV5-5 to TRBJ2-4; TRBD1 matches 11 bases. The J segment lost 6 bases and the V segment lost 7 bases, leaving 9 bases of the junction unmatched. CDR3 length: 15 residues. Germline loops: CDR1 SGHKS, CDR2 YYEKEE (reference sequence). CDR3 residues: CASRRDRGVGNIQYF. The CDR3 nucleotides are TGTGCCAGCCGCCGGGACAGGGGGGTTGGAAACATTCAGTACTTC.

V usage is TRBV10-2 and J usage is TRBJ2-1; maybe TRBD2 (6 bases). The CDR3 has 14 amino acids. Germline CDR1 and CDR2: WSHSY and SAAADI. V lost 8 bases to trimming and J lost 0 bases, with 11 bases between them. The CDR3 sequence is CASSRGSSYNEQFF. CDR3 DNA sequence: TGCGCCAGCTCCCGGGGGAGCTCCTACAATGAGCAGTTCTTC.

The chain recombines TRBV28 with TRBJ2-5, with 12 bases aligning to TRBD2. Per the germline V gene, CDR1 is MDHEN and CDR2 is SYDVKM. This CDR3 contains 15 residues. J gave up 1 base and V 6 bases, and 3 bases lay outside the gene matches. The CDR3 DNA follows: TGTGCCAGCAGACTAGCGGGGGGACTCCAAGAGACCCAGTACTTC. It translates to CASRLAGGLQETQYF.

The rearrangement uses TRBV19 and TRBJ2-6; 13 bases fit TRBD2. The CDR3 has 19 residues. Trimming cost V 1 base and J 2 bases; bases outside gene matches: 5. Germline CDR1 reads LNHDA; CDR2 reads SQIVND (reference sequence). The CDR3 reads CASSIGGLAGVAGANVLTF. The CDR3 DNA follows: TGTGCCAGTAGTATAGGTGGACTAGCGGGAGTTGCTGGGGCCAACGTCCTGACTTTC.

The rearrangement joins TRBV7-9 to TRBJ2-3; 8 positions match TRBD2. The CDR3 extends over 15 amino acids. J lost 3 bases, V lost 2 bases, and 4 bases had no gene match. Germline CDR1 and CDR2: SEHNR and FQNEAQ (reference sequence). The CDR3 region has the DNA TGTGCCAGCAGCTTAAAAGCGGGAGTAACAGATACGCAGTATTTT. It is translated as CASSLKAGVTDTQYF.

The CDR3 nucleotides are TGTGCCAGCGACTACTACGAGCAGTACTTC. Amino acid sequence: CASDYYEQYF. The rearrangement joins TRBV27 to TRBJ2-7, with a possible D match to TRBD2 (5 bases). This CDR3 is built from 10 residues. V lost 8 bases and J lost 3, with 5 bases in between. Germline assignment: CDR1 MNHEY and CDR2 SMNVEV (reference sequence).

The chain combines TRBV27 with TRBJ1-5; D perhaps matches TRBD1 (5 bases). The CDR3 length is 16 residues. The V end lost 5 bases, the J end lost 2 bases, and 16 bases lay between the germline ends. Per germline, CDR1 MNHEY and CDR2 SMNVEV (reference sequence). CDR3 in DNA: TGTGCCAGCAGTCCTGCAAGGGGCGACGGCAATCAGCCCCAGCATTTT. This sequence encodes CASSPARGDGNQPQHF.

There are a few counts of this clone. The rearrangement joins TRBV5-1 to TRBJ1-3; 8 bases agree with TRBD1. Germline CDR1 SGHRS, CDR2 YFSETQ. V lost 0 bases, J lost 3 bases, and 2 bases stayed unmatched. The CDR3 extends over 15 amino acids. CDR3 protein: CASSLGGQVGNTIYF. The CDR3 coding sequence is TGCGCCAGCAGCTTGGGGGGACAGGTTGGAAACACCATATATTTT.

In this sample, this clone turned up once. One end of the junction is discordant with germline, which a read error may explain. This chain uses TRBV24-1 with TRBJ2-3; 12 bases line up with TRBD2. The CDR3 consists of 15 residues. Germline lookup yields CDR1 KGHDR and CDR2 SFDVKD. The CDR3 loop is CATSDYSTGTSGRFF. CDR3 nucleotide sequence: TGTGCCACCAGCGATTACTCGACGGGGACTAGCGGGCGGTTTTTT.

The CDR3 is CASSKTPGQGRYEQYF. The DNA of the CDR3 is TGTGCCAGCAGTAAGACTCCGGGACAGGGTCGTTACGAGCAGTACTTC. The chain has TRBV28 and TRBJ2-7; 9 nucleotides line up with TRBD1. The CDR3 consists of 16 residues. Trimming removed 5 bases from V and 4 bases from J; junction bases left unmatched: 12. The germline V gene has CDR1 MDHEN and CDR2 SYDVKM. Based on the CDR3 plus reference TRBV28 and TRBJ2-7, the full variable domain is DVKVTQSSRYLVKRTGEKVFLECVQDMDHENMFWYRQDPGLGLRLIYFSYDVKMKEKGDIPEGYSVSREKKERFSLILESASTNQTSMYLCASSKTPGQGRYEQYFGPGTRLTVT.

The chain joins TRBV28 to TRBJ1-1, with 7 positions matching TRBD1. The CDR3 runs 15 residues. The germline V gene encodes CDR1 MDHEN and CDR2 SYDVKM. V shed 8 bases and J 4 bases; nucleotides not matched to a gene: 13. In DNA form, the CDR3 reads TGTGCCAGCCGTTACTCAGGGGGAGGAAGCACTGAAGCTTTCTTT. This codes for CASRYSGGGSTEAFF.

DNA of the CDR3: TGCGCCAGCAGCCCGGGACAGGGAGACCGGGCCCAGTACTTC. Protein sequence: CASSPGQGDRAQYF. This chain connects TRBV5-1 to TRBJ2-5, with 9 bases identical to TRBD1. This CDR3 has 14 residues. The ends lost 4 bases at V and 9 bases at J; junction bases unmatched: 10. Germline CDR1 SGHRS, CDR2 YFSETQ.

The chain is built from TRBV6-5 and TRBJ1-2; 8 bases are a match to TRBD1. The germline V gene encodes CDR1 MNHEY and CDR2 SVGAGI. Trimming at V came to 6 bases and at J to 2 bases, leaving 2 bases not matched to a gene. The CDR3 totals 13 residues. CDR3 sequence (DNA): TGTGCCAGCAGAAGACAGGGGAACTATGGCTACACCTTC. Translated, it gives CASRRQGNYGYTF.

The sample holds one count of this clone. This chain links TRBV4-2 with TRBJ2-3; D not certain. Germline assignment: CDR1 LGHNA and CDR2 YNFKEQ. This CDR3 comprises 15 residues. Trimming left V 2 bases short and J 0 bases short, with 9 bases between. CDR3 sequence: CASSQLNRSTDTQYF. The CDR3 DNA follows: TGTGCCAGCAGCCAATTAAACCGGAGCACAGATACGCAGTATTTT.

The chain joins TRBV10-1 to TRBJ1-6; D is unclear. This CDR3 comprises 24 residues. Trimming pared 10 bases from V and 6 bases from J, leaving 46 bases between. Per the germline V gene, CDR1 is WNHNN and CDR2 is SYGVQD (reference sequence). The CDR3 region is CANLAGLEGTGSTLSGLPNSPLHF. DNA of the CDR3: TGCGCCAACCTCGCGGGGTTGGAGGGCACTGGATCCACCCTATCTGGATTACCTAATTCACCCCTCCACTTT.

This clone turned up a few times. The chain couples TRBV19 to TRBJ1-5; the D gene is possibly TRBD1 (6 bases). CDR3 length equals 14 residues. V was clipped by 4 bases and J by 3 bases, with 10 bases between them. CDR1 is LNHDA and CDR2 is SQIVND in the germline V gene (reference sequence). CDR3 DNA: TGTGCCAGTAGTACAACAGGGAACAATCAGCCCCAGCATTTT. Protein sequence: CASSTTGNNQPQHF.

CDR3 in DNA: TGTGCCTGGAGACTCAGGGGTTTCACTGAAGCTTTCTTT. Its translation: CAWRLRGFTEAFF. This rearrangement joins TRBV30 to TRBJ1-1; weak D call: TRBD1 (6 bases). Germline assignment: CDR1 GTSNPN and CDR2 SVGIG (reference sequence). The CDR3 has 13 residues. The V gene lost 3 bases and the J gene lost 4 bases, with 12 bases spanning the gap.